This T cell receptor (beta chain) appears in the sequencing data of a study of T cells in Graves' hyperthyroidism and ophthalmopathy. Notes on the study in general: Peripheral blood also featured most of the thyroid clonotypes expanded above 0.001.

The investigators amplified TCR beta CDR3 regions from RNA transcripts. The HTBI primer set was used in a first-round RT-PCR of the TCR CDR3. TCRdb reprocessed the multiplex PCR reads with MiXCR, giving one entry per CDR3 protein. The table lists hundreds of thousands of distinct CDR3 sequences, about a sixth of them singletons. This clonotype has just one count. Its specificity is unknown. For Graves' hyperthyroidism to be stable, ophthalmopathy could not progress within 18 months. CDR1 is MDHEN, CDR2 SYDVKM, per germline. The CDR3 contains 14 residues. After removal of 7 bases from V and 7 bases from J, the junction contained 7 bases not matched to a gene.

The receptor was isolated from a woman aged 25 to 39 with Graves' hyperthyroidism. V is TRBV28 and J is TRBJ1-6; 7 bases match TRBD1. Input material: blood. Here the CDR3 DNA reads TGTGCCAGCACCTCCCGGGACAGAAATTCACCCCTCCACTTT. This translates into CASTSRDRNSPLHF.